This entry lists 32 T cell receptor beta chains sequenced from one sample in a study of blood T cells in healthy people across ages. Combining a sample-barcoded 5' primer with a J-beta primer mix, a second PCR ran for about 6 to 12 cycles. MiXCR, run by TCRdb on the 5' RACE reads, gives a single entry per CDR3 protein. The sample carries approximately 730,000 distinct CDR3 sequences, about 48% recorded once. Material: blood. Receptors originate from a man aged 80 or over in good health.

V gene TRBV3-1 combines with J gene TRBJ2-1; 16 bases fit TRBD2. This CDR3 has 20 residues. From germline, CDR1 is LGHDT and CDR2 YNNKEL (reference sequence). V gave up 1 base and J gave up 0 bases; unmatched junction bases: 6. In DNA form, the CDR3 reads TGTGCCAGCAGCCAAGTTCCGGGACTAGCGGGAGGGGGCTCCTACAATGAGCAGTTCTTC. Residues: CASSQVPGLAGGGSYNEQFF.

The J gene is TRBJ1-1, the V gene TRBV18; D may be TRBD1 (6 bases). Between the trimmed V and J ends, which lost 5 bases and 1 base, there was a span of 14 bases. CDR3 length: 15 amino acids. Germline V gene sequence: CDR1 KGHSH, CDR2 LQKENI. CDR3 in DNA: TGTGCCAGCTCAACAGGGAAGTTGAGGAACACTGAAGCTTTCTTT. Encoded protein: CASSTGKLRNTEAFF.

The chain recombines TRBV29-1 with TRBJ1-2, with TRBD1 matching over 7 bases. The CDR3 extends over 12 amino acids. CDR1 SQVTM and CDR2 ANQGSEA come from the germline V gene. CDR3: CGARQGGGGYTF. The CDR3, as DNA: TGCGGCGCCCGACAGGGAGGTGGTGGCTACACCTTC.

V is TRBV29-1 and J is TRBJ2-7; no firm D call. The J call is in doubt because the DNA end fits TRBJ2-5 better. Germline loops: CDR1 SQVTM, CDR2 ANQGSEA. The CDR3 loop spans 14 amino acids. CDR3 region: CSVSTWNTWETQYF. The CDR3, as DNA: TGCAGCGTTTCTACCTGGAACACCTGGGAGACCCAGTACTTC.

This clonotype was detected only a few times. J is TRBJ2-1 and V is TRBV7-9; perhaps TRBD2 as D (6 bases). The V end lost 1 base, the J end lost 6 bases, and 13 bases lay between the germline ends. This CDR3 is built from 15 residues. Germline V gene sequence: CDR1 SEHNR, CDR2 FQNEAQ (reference sequence). CDR3 in DNA: TGTGCCAGCAGCTTAGTTACGGGAGTGGGCAATGAGCAGTTCTTC. The encoded protein is CASSLVTGVGNEQFF.

This sequence joins TRBV6-5 and TRBJ1-2; maybe TRBD1 (6 bases). V lost 6 bases and J lost 9, with 17 bases in between. The CDR3 contains 13 residues. Germline CDR1 is MNHEY and CDR2 is SVGAGI. CDR3 DNA: TGTGCCAGCAGAACAGGGAACTTGGGCCGCTACACCTTC. Translated, it gives CASRTGNLGRYTF.

In its sample, this clonotype was seen a few times. CDR3 region: CSVEDRKMETQYF. The CDR3 nucleotides read TGCAGCGTAGAGGACAGGAAAATGGAGACCCAGTACTTC. The chain has TRBV29-1 and TRBJ2-5; 7 nucleotides agree with TRBD1. The CDR3 runs 13 residues. Germline lookup yields CDR1 SQVTM and CDR2 ANQGSEA. The junction had 9 bases not matched to a gene; V was cut back by 6 bases and J by 5 bases.

The gene calls are TRBV5-1 and TRBJ2-5; D remains ambiguous. The CDR3 extends over 14 amino acids. Looked up from germline, CDR1 is SGHRS and CDR2 is YFSETQ. The germline V and J ends were trimmed by 0 bases and 5 bases, with 11 bases remaining between them. The CDR3 DNA is TGCGCCAGCAGCTTGGGGCTAGAGGCGGAGACCCAGTACTTC. It translates to CASSLGLEAETQYF. The full variable domain, in which reference TRBV5-1 and TRBJ2-5 provide the parts outside the CDR3, is KAGVTQTPRYLIKTRGQQVTLSCSPISGHRSVSWYQQTPGQGLQFLFEYFSETQRNKGNFPGRFSGRQFSNSRSEMNVSTLELGDSALYLCASSLGLEAETQYFGPGTRLLVL.

The chain combines TRBV29-1 with TRBJ2-5; D is uncertain. CDR3 length equals 13 residues. CDR1 and CDR2 from the germline V gene are SQVTM and ANQGSEA. V lost 3 bases and J 1 base, leaving 9 bases between the germline ends. In DNA form, the CDR3 reads TGCAGCGTTGAGTACACCCTCCAAGAGACCCAGTACTTC. Translating gives CSVEYTLQETQYF.

The chain is built from TRBV27 and TRBJ1-2; D remains unclear. This CDR3 has 14 amino acids. The V end was cut by 5 bases, the J end by 0 bases, with 10 bases between. Germline V gives CDR1 MNHEY, CDR2 SMNVEV (reference sequence). The chain's CDR3 is CASSPLTANYGYTF. The CDR3 DNA reads TGTGCCAGCAGTCCCCTGACTGCTAACTATGGCTACACCTTC.

This clonotype was counted a few times. The CDR3 DNA sequence: TGTGCCAGCCGCAATCCCACGAGCGAGCAGTACTTC. As protein: CASRNPTSEQYF. The chain recombines TRBV28 with TRBJ2-7; D call uncertain. The CDR3 is made up of 12 amino acids. V gave up 8 bases and J gave up 6 bases, with 14 bases separating them. Germline V CDR1 and CDR2: MDHEN, SYDVKM.

This clonotype turned up a few times. The chain joins TRBV27 to TRBJ2-3; 8 bases line up with TRBD1. Unmatched junction bases numbered 8, after V lost 5 bases and J lost 4 bases. Germline CDR1 and CDR2: MNHEY and SMNVEV (reference sequence). The CDR3 extends over 15 amino acids. CDR3 residues: CASSRRQGNSDTQYF. The CDR3 nucleotides are TGTGCCAGCAGTCGAAGACAGGGGAATTCAGATACGCAGTATTTT.

This clonotype was recorded a few times. The chain has TRBV5-1 and TRBJ2-1; D possibly matches TRBD1 or TRBD2 (6 bases each). Trimming stripped 7 bases from V and 2 bases from J, with 16 bases between. Germline CDR1 and CDR2: SGHRS and YFSETQ. The CDR3 totals 15 residues. This CDR3 reads CASRLPGAPYNEQFF. The CDR3, as DNA: TGCGCCAGCCGCCTTCCGGGGGCGCCCTACAATGAGCAGTTCTTC.

The gene calls are TRBV6-6 and TRBJ2-7; weak D call: TRBD2 (6 bases). V lost 2 bases and J 5 bases, leaving 13 bases between the germline ends. Germline-derived CDR1 and CDR2 are MNHNY and SVGAGI (reference sequence). The CDR3 runs 14 residues. The CDR3, as DNA: TGTGCCAGCAGTTACGGGACTGCCTCGCACGAGCAGTACTTC. Protein: CASSYGTASHEQYF.

The genes are TRBV12-3 or TRBV12-4 and TRBJ1-5; weak D call: TRBD1 (6 bases). V lost 6 bases, J lost 4 bases, and 16 bases lay in between. This CDR3 region has 15 residues. CDR3 protein: CASSPYGGANQPQHF. CDR3 DNA: TGTGCCAGCAGCCCCTATGGGGGGGCGAATCAGCCCCAGCATTTT.

The CDR3 loop reads CSARPPGQGSEQYF. In DNA form, the CDR3 reads TGCAGTGCTCGACCTCCGGGACAGGGGAGCGAGCAGTACTTC. The V gene is TRBV20-1, the J gene TRBJ2-7; 10 nucleotides match TRBD1. CDR3 length equals 14 residues. With 5 bases clipped from V and 6 bases from J, the junction kept 10 bases outside the gene matches. Germline-derived CDR1 and CDR2 are DFQATT and SNEGSKA (reference sequence).

This clonotype was counted a few times. The CDR3 reads CSARGNGEQFF. The CDR3 DNA reads as TGCAGTGCTAGAGGTAACGGTGAGCAGTTCTTC. The chain recombines TRBV20-1 with TRBJ2-1; D gene ambiguous. In germline, CDR1 is DFQATT, CDR2 SNEGSKA (reference sequence). The CDR3 is 11 amino acids. V dropped 1 base and J dropped 9 bases, with 7 bases sitting between them.

For the CDR3, the DNA is TGTGCCATCAGTGAAAGAAGGACAGGATCGAATTACGAGCAGTACTTC. It encodes CAISERRTGSNYEQYF. The chain joins TRBV10-3 to TRBJ2-7, with TRBD1 identical over 7 bases. Germline V lookup: CDR1 ENHRY, CDR2 SYGVKD. There are 16 residues in the CDR3. J gave up 4 bases and V 3 bases, and 12 bases lay outside the gene matches.

This clonotype was detected once. A much bigger clone sits one base away, suggesting this may be a read error. The genes are TRBV6-2 or TRBV6-3 and TRBJ2-7; TRBD1 matches at 7 bases. The CDR3 has 16 residues. Germline V gene lookup returns CDR1 MNHEY and CDR2 SVGEGT. The DNA of the CDR3 is TGTGTCAGCAGTTACTCGGGACAGATTAGGGATTACGAGCAGTACTTC. Translated: CVSSYSGQIRDYEQYF.

This clonotype was observed a handful of times. The chain has TRBV10-3 and TRBJ2-7, with D hard to call. V gave up 5 bases and J gave up 3 bases, with 5 bases separating them. CDR1 ENHRY and CDR2 SYGVKD come from the germline V gene. CDR3 length: 11 amino acids. The CDR3, as DNA: TGTGCCATCAGTCAAAGCTACGAGCAGTACTTC. Translated: CAISQSYEQYF.

This chain connects TRBV29-1 to TRBJ2-5; D possibly corresponds to TRBD2 (6 bases). The germline V and J ends were trimmed by 3 bases and 5 bases, with 22 bases remaining between them. Germline CDR1 and CDR2: SQVTM and ANQGSEA. The CDR3 runs to 16 residues. The DNA of the CDR3 is TGCAGCGTTGACTCCGGCTTTGGAGGGGTGGTGGAGACCCAGTACTTC. As protein: CSVDSGFGGVVETQYF.

This clonotype was observed once. The chain combines TRBV5-1 with TRBJ2-5; TRBD1 matches at 9 bases. The CDR3 is 13 amino acids. Germline-derived CDR1 and CDR2 are SGHRS and YFSETQ. V lost 6 bases, J lost 5 bases, and 5 bases stayed unmatched. The CDR3 DNA follows: TGCGCCAGCAACTCACAGGGGGCGGAGACCCAGTACTTC. This translates into CASNSQGAETQYF. Combining the CDR3 with reference TRBV5-1 and TRBJ2-5 gives the whole variable domain KAGVTQTPRYLIKTRGQQVTLSCSPISGHRSVSWYQQTPGQGLQFLFEYFSETQRNKGNFPGRFSGRQFSNSRSEMNVSTLELGDSALYLCASNSQGAETQYFGPGTRLLVL.

The chain couples TRBV10-1 to TRBJ2-1; D unresolved. Germline lookup yields CDR1 WNHNN and CDR2 SYGVQD (reference sequence). CDR3 length: 12 residues. With 3 bases removed from V and 10 bases from J, the gap between germline ends came to 10 bases. The CDR3 region is CASSDPLGEQFF. Written as DNA, the CDR3 is TGCGCCAGCAGTGATCCCTTGGGGGAGCAGTTCTTC.

This clonotype was counted between two and nine times. The chain has TRBV7-3 and TRBJ1-6; D gene uncertain. This CDR3 contains 13 residues. Germline CDR1 is SGHTA and CDR2 is FQGTGA. The ends were cut back, 5 bases at V and 8 bases at J, with 10 bases in the middle. CDR3: CASSDIPYSPLHF. Here the CDR3 DNA reads TGTGCCAGCAGCGACATCCCGTATTCACCCCTCCACTTT.

The chain has TRBV6-6 and TRBJ2-1; D call uncertain. CDR3 length equals 11 residues. With 6 bases removed from V and 8 bases from J, the gap between germline ends came to 8 bases. The germline V gene has CDR1 MNHNY and CDR2 SVGAGI (reference sequence). Written as DNA, the CDR3 is TGTGCCAGCAGCCGCGCTGATGAGCAGTTCTTC. Translated, it gives CASSRADEQFF.

The V gene is TRBV20-1, the J gene TRBJ1-2; weak D call: TRBD1 (5 bases). The CDR3 totals 11 residues. V lost 5 bases, J lost 4 bases, and 8 bases lay in between. Germline V gene lookup returns CDR1 DFQATT and CDR2 SNEGSKA (reference sequence). Here the CDR3 reads CSAGDFYGYTF. As DNA, the CDR3 is TGCAGTGCTGGGGACTTCTATGGCTACACCTTC.

This clonotype was observed a handful of times. The rearrangement joins TRBV20-1 to TRBJ2-7; 7 nucleotides agree with TRBD2. Matching the DNA end better, TRBJ2-5 makes the J call doubtful. Germline lookup yields CDR1 DFQATT and CDR2 SNEGSKA (reference sequence). The CDR3 loop spans 16 amino acids. Here the CDR3 reads CSARDLSAGVVETQYF. Written as DNA, the CDR3 is TGCAGTGCTAGAGATCTGTCGGCGGGAGTTGTGGAGACCCAGTACTTC.

The CDR3 region is CASSDRTPWEQYF. CDR3 sequence (DNA): TGTGCCAGCAGCGACAGGACACCATGGGAGCAGTACTTC. The chain has TRBV7-9 and TRBJ2-1, with a weak D call TRBD1 (6 bases). The tail of the sequence fits TRBJ2-7 better, so the J call may be wrong. This CDR3 contains 13 residues. Germline-derived CDR1 and CDR2 are SEHNR and FQNEAQ (reference sequence).

This clonotype has only one observation. This sequence joins TRBV7-2 and TRBJ1-4, with 11 bases lining up with TRBD1. The V segment lost 5 bases and the J segment 6 bases; nucleotides outside the gene matches: 5. The germline V gene encodes CDR1 SGHTA and CDR2 FQGNSA. The CDR3 is made up of 15 amino acids. DNA for the CDR3: TGTGCCAGCAGCGGACAGGGGGCACAGGATGAAAAACTGTTTTTT. Translated, it gives CASSGQGAQDEKLFF.

The V and J genes are TRBV20-1 and TRBJ2-7, with 9 bases identical to TRBD2. The J call may be in error: the DNA end matches TRBJ2-5 better. The germline gives CDR1 DFQATT, CDR2 SNEGSKA (reference sequence). The CDR3 contains 15 residues. The CDR3 sequence: CSARVASGDAETQYF. CDR3 in DNA: TGCAGTGCTAGGGTGGCTAGCGGGGATGCAGAGACCCAGTACTTC.

There are a few counts of this clonotype. This chain connects TRBV3-1 to TRBJ2-3; D gene ambiguous. Germline CDR1 is LGHDT and CDR2 is YNNKEL (reference sequence). The CDR3 loop spans 16 amino acids. Between the trimmed V and J ends, which lost 0 bases and 1 base, there was a span of 11 bases. The CDR3 coding sequence is TGTGCCAGCAGCCAAGATAATCGTAGGGGCACAGATACGCAGTATTTT. Residues: CASSQDNRRGTDTQYF.

V usage is TRBV6-5 and J usage is TRBJ1-2; possible D gene TRBD1, 6 bases. Germline lookup yields CDR1 MNHEY and CDR2 SVGAGI. The CDR3 sequence is 13 residues long. Deletions cut 7 bases from V and 3 bases from J, with 12 bases between. Written as DNA, the CDR3 is TGTGCCAGCACTCGGGCAGGGGACTATGGCTACACCTTC. It encodes CASTRAGDYGYTF.